The 8 T cell receptor beta chains reported below all come from one sample, sequenced in a study of T cells in Graves' hyperthyroidism and ophthalmopathy. There were TCR beta CDR3 regions amplified from RNA transcripts. In the first-round RT-PCR of the TCR CDR3, the HTBI primer set was used. One entry per CDR3 protein, called by TCRdb with MiXCR from the multiplex PCR reads. The top ten clones hold more than 25% of a sample with some 510,000 distinct CDR3 sequences, about 20% of them seen once. The sequencing sample was made of blood. All receptors derive from a man between 18 and 35 years old with Graves' hyperthyroidism.

This clonotype was picked up many times. This sequence joins TRBV3-1 and TRBJ1-2; perhaps TRBD1 as D (5 bases). Trimming took 1 base from V and 6 from J, leaving 9 bases between them. From germline, CDR1 is LGHDT and CDR2 YNNKEL (reference sequence). This CDR3 comprises 13 residues. As DNA, the CDR3 is TGTGCCAGCAGCCAAGCAGGGTTGGATGGCTACACCTTC. Encoded protein: CASSQAGLDGYTF. The entire variable domain, with the rest obtained from reference TRBV3-1 and TRBJ1-2, is as follows: DTAVSQTPKYLVTQMGNDKSIKCEQNLGHDTMYWYKQDSKKFLKIMFSYNNKELIINETVPNRFSPKSPDKAHLNLHINSLELGDSAVYFCASSQAGLDGYTFGSGTRLTVV.

At least ten counts were recorded for this clonotype. The chain employs TRBV28 and TRBJ2-6; D may be TRBD1 (5 bases). The germline V gene has CDR1 MDHEN and CDR2 SYDVKM. The CDR3 has 14 amino acids. V was clipped by 7 bases and J by 4 bases, with 11 bases between them. DNA of the CDR3: TGTGCCAGCACTCAGGGTTCCGGGGCCAACGTCCTGACTTTC. Translation: CASTQGSGANVLTF.

As to this clonotype: One end of the junction does not line up with germline, which may come from a read error. J is TRBJ2-5 and V is TRBV12-5; a weak D match, TRBD2 (5 bases). The CDR3 covers 15 residues. In germline, CDR1 is LGHNT, CDR2 FRNRAP. This CDR3 is CTSGFGSTGGETQYF. The CDR3 region has the DNA TGTACTAGTGGTTTTGGAAGTACCGGAGGAGAGACCCAGTACTTC.

As concerns this clonotype: Possible read error: a much larger clone is one base away. The gene calls are TRBV6-5 and TRBJ2-7; a possible D gene is TRBD1 (5 bases). This CDR3 is 13 amino acids long. Trimming took 3 bases from V and 9 from J, leaving 15 bases between them. Germline CDR1 is MNHEY and CDR2 is SVGAGI. The CDR3 loop reads CASSYEMGRWQYF. CDR3 coding DNA: TGTGCCAGCAGTTATGAAATGGGGCGATGGCAGTACTTC.

This chain connects TRBV7-8 to TRBJ1-2, with D unresolved. The CDR3 loop spans 15 amino acids. The germline CDR1 and CDR2 sequences are SGHVS and FQNEAQ. The V gene lost 4 bases and the J gene lost 0 bases, with 12 bases spanning the gap. The CDR3 region is CASSSPSAANYGYTF. CDR3 DNA: TGTGCCAGCAGCTCCCCCAGTGCAGCTAACTATGGCTACACCTTC.

In its sample, this clonotype was seen many times. This rearrangement joins TRBV6-2 or TRBV6-3 to TRBJ1-5, with 7 bases matching TRBD1. Germline V gives CDR1 MNHEY, CDR2 SVGEGT. CDR3 length: 15 residues. J lost 5 bases, V lost 2 bases, and 6 bases had no gene match. The CDR3 sequence is CASSYQGGAYQPQHF. CDR3 coding DNA: TGTGCCAGCAGTTACCAAGGGGGCGCGTATCAGCCCCAGCATTTT.

This clonotype was seen repeatedly, ten times or more. This chain links TRBV2 with TRBJ1-1; TRBD1 might be the D (6 bases). This CDR3 region has 12 residues. CDR1 and CDR2 (germline): SNHLY, FYNNEI. The germline V and J ends were trimmed by 10 bases and 3 bases, with 12 bases remaining between them. CDR3 region: CATGQTDTEAFF. The CDR3 DNA sequence: TGTGCCACCGGACAGACCGACACTGAAGCTTTCTTT.

The table lists this clonotype with many counts. This rearrangement joins TRBV2 to TRBJ2-7; D possibly matches TRBD1 or TRBD2 (5 bases each). The V end lost 8 bases, the J end lost 0 bases, and 11 bases lay between the germline ends. In germline, CDR1 is SNHLY, CDR2 FYNNEI. The CDR3 loop spans 13 amino acids. This chain's CDR3 is CASQGTGSYEQYF. CDR3 DNA: TGTGCCAGCCAAGGGACGGGCTCCTACGAGCAGTACTTC. Variable domain in full (rest from reference TRBV2 and TRBJ2-7): EPEVTQTPSHQVTQMGQEVILRCVPISNHLYFYWYRQILGQKVEFLVSFYNNEISEKSEIFDDQFSVERPDGSNFTLKIRSTKLEDSAMYFCASQGTGSYEQYFGPGTRLTVT.